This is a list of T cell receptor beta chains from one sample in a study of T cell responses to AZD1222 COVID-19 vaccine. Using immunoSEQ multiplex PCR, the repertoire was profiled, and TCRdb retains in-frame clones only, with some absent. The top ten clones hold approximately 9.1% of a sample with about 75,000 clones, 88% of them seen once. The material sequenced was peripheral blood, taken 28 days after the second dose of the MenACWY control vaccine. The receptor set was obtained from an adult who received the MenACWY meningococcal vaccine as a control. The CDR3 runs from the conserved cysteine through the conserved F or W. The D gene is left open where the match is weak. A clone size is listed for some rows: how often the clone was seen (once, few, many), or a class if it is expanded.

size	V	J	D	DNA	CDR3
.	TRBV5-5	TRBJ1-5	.	TGTGCCAGCAGTCAAGGGGGGAATAGCAATCAGCCCCAGCATTTT	CASSQGGNSNQPQHF
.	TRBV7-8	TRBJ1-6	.	TGTGCCAGCAGCTTAGACAGTTATAATTCACCCCTCCACTTT	CASSLDSYNSPLHF
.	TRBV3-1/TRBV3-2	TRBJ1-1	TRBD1	TGTGCCAGCAGTCGACAGGGAGGCACTGAAGCTTTCTTT	CASSRQGGTEAFF
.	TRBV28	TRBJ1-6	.	TGTGCCAGCAGTTTACCAGAAGGGAGTAGAGCACCCCTCCACTTT	CASSLPEGSRAPLHF
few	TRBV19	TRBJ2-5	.	TGTGCCAGTAGTATTGATAGGGAAACCGAGACCCAGTACTTC	CASSIDRETETQYF
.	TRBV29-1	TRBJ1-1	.	TGCAGCGTTGAGGGGGGGGACACTGAAGCTTTCTTT	CSVEGGDTEAFF
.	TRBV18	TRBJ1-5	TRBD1	TGTGCCAGCTCACCCGGGACAGGGGATCAGCCCCAGCATTTT	CASSPGTGDQPQHF
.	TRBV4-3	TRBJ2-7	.	TGCGCCAGCAGCCAATCTGCCATCTCCTACGAGCAGTACTTC	CASSQSAISYEQYF
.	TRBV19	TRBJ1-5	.	TGTGCCAGTAGTATAGATCAGGGCAGTAAGCCCCAGCATTTT	CASSIDQGSKPQHF
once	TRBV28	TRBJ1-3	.	TGTGCCAGCGGTTCGTACAGGGCCTCTTTAGGAAACACCATATATTTT	CASGSYRASLGNTIYF